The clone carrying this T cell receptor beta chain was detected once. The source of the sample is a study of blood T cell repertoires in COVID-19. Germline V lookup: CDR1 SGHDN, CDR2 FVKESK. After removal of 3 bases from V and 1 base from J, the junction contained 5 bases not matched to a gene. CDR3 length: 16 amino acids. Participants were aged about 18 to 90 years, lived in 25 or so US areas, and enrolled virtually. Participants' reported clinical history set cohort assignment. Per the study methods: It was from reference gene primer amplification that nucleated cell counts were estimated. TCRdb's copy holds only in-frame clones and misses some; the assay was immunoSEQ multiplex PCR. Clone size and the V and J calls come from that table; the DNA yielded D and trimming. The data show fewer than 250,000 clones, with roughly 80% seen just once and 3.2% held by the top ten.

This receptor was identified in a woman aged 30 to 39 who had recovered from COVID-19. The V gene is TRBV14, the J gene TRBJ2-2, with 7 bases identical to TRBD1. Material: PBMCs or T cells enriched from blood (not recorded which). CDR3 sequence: CASSHRGRGNTGELFF. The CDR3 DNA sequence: TGTGCCAGCAGCCATAGGGGGCGAGGGAACACCGGGGAGCTGTTTTTT.